This T cell receptor beta chain was found in a study of graft-versus-host responses after intestinal transplantation. With respect to this clone: What it binds is unknown.

Data came from immunoSEQ multiplex PCR; TCRdb stores just in-frame clones and leaves some out. The sample lists 80,000 to 90,000 clones, approximately 87% occurring once. Trimming shortened V by 11 bases and J by 3 bases, and 19 bases separated the two germline ends. The CDR3 is made up of 15 amino acids. CDR1 is MNHNS, CDR2 SASEGT, per germline. J is TRBJ1-4 and V is TRBV6-1, with D perhaps TRBD1 (5 bases). The material sequenced was unstimulated CD4+ T cells sorted from spleen or lymph node cells, taken before intestinal transplant. The receptor comes from a human donor who received an intestinal transplant. CDR3 region: CAGRQGANSNEKLFF. The DNA of the CDR3 is TGTGCCGGACGACAAGGGGCGAATTCTAATGAAAAACTGTTTTTT.